The 9 T cell receptor beta chains reported below all come from one sample, sequenced in a study of T cell clonality in common variable immunodeficiency. Some clones are missing from TCRdb's copy, which holds only in-frame ones; the method was immunoSEQ multiplex PCR. The sample was found to contain 50,000 or so clones, and every one recurs. Sample: peripheral blood mononuclear cells. The source of these receptors is a person aged 18-70 years in good health.

This clone was observed many times. From the germline J gene comes the end of the CDR3, since the read stops 3 residues before it. The V gene is TRBV6-2 or TRBV6-3, the J gene TRBJ1-4; D unclear. Germline lookup yields CDR1 MNHEY and CDR2 SVGEGT. The CDR3 is made up of 15 amino acids. The germline V and J ends were trimmed by 5 bases and 7 bases, with 17 bases remaining between them. CDR3 DNA, as far as it was read: TGTGCCAGCAGTCCGAACAGATTCCCGAGTGAAAAA. It specifies CASSPNRFPSEK. The entire CDR3 is CASSPNRFPSEKLFF.

In regard to this clone: The read ends 3 residues early relative to the CDR3; the germline J gene fills the gap. J is TRBJ1-6 and V is TRBV2, with 7 nucleotides matching TRBD1. Per germline, CDR1 SNHLY and CDR2 FYNNEI. The length of the CDR3 is 14 residues. The J segment lost 6 bases and the V segment lost 6 bases, leaving 5 bases of the junction unmatched. The CDR3 protein is CASSRDSPNSPLHF. CDR3 bases read: TGTGCCAGCAGCCGGGACAGCCCTAATTCACCC.

This clone was seen many times. Read data end 3 residues before the CDR3 end; the end is taken from the germline J gene. This chain uses TRBV2 with TRBJ2-7, with a possible D match to TRBD2 (5 bases). Trimming took 1 base from V and 4 from J, leaving 14 bases between them. This CDR3 has 15 residues. Germline values: CDR1 SNHLY, CDR2 FYNNEI. Incomplete CDR3 DNA: TGTGCCAGCAGTGAAGAGCCTAGCCAAGTTTACGAG. Protein sequence: CASSEEPSQVYE. The full CDR3 protein is CASSEEPSQVYEQYF.

This clone was counted many times. From the germline J gene comes the end of the CDR3, since the read stops 3 residues before it. The chain is built from TRBV18 and TRBJ2-6, with TRBD2 matching over 9 bases. With V trimmed by 3 bases and J by 0 bases, 3 bases remained unmatched. This CDR3 spans 17 amino acids. Germline V gives CDR1 KGHSH, CDR2 LQKENI. The CDR3 here is CASSPTSGSSGANVLTF. The CDR3 bases that were read are TGTGCCAGCTCACCGACTAGCGGATCCTCTGGGGCCAACGTC.

This clone was seen at least ten times. The CDR3 extends 3 residues past the end of the read, so its final part is completed from the germline J gene. The rearrangement joins TRBV5-1 to TRBJ1-5; no firm D call. The CDR3 totals 13 residues. In germline, CDR1 is SGHRS, CDR2 YFSETQ. V was clipped by 0 bases and J by 7 bases, with 8 bases between them. The CDR3 sequence is CASSLEEGQPQHF. The part of the CDR3 DNA that was read is TGCGCCAGCAGCTTGGAAGAGGGCCAGCCC.

This clone was observed at least ten times. Sequencing ends 3 residues short of the CDR3 end; the germline J gene provides the rest. V usage is TRBV20-1 and J usage is TRBJ2-4; the D gene is possibly TRBD1 (5 bases). The CDR3 extends over 11 amino acids. CDR1 is DFQATT and CDR2 is SNEGSKA in the germline V gene (reference sequence). The part of the CDR3 DNA that was read is TGCAGTGCTACAGGGTCGGAGACT. Translating gives CSATGSET. The full CDR3 protein reads CSATGSETQYF.

As to this clone: The read ends 3 residues before the CDR3 terminus; that terminus is restored from the germline J gene. The gene calls are TRBV19 and TRBJ1-4, with D possibly matching TRBD1 (5 bases). The V gene lost 6 bases and the J gene lost 1 base, with 15 bases spanning the gap. The CDR3 covers 16 residues. The germline gives CDR1 LNHDA, CDR2 SQIVND (reference sequence). The DNA read from the CDR3 is TGTGCCAGTAGCAAAACTTCGACAGTAACTAATGAAAAA. Amino acid sequence: CASSKTSTVTNEK. The entire CDR3 protein is CASSKTSTVTNEKLFF.

The sample holds many counts of this clone. CDR3 protein: CSARRRTSGSWETQYF. The CDR3 bases that were read are TGCAGTGCTAGACGAAGGACTAGCGGGAGTTGGGAGACC. The V and J genes are TRBV20-1 and TRBJ2-5, with TRBD2 identical over 13 bases. The read terminates 3 residues before the CDR3 end, so the remaining end is supplied by the germline J gene. CDR1 DFQATT and CDR2 SNEGSKA come from the germline V gene (reference sequence). V lost 2 bases and J lost 5; bases outside the gene matches: 8. The CDR3 loop spans 16 amino acids.

This clone was seen repeatedly, ten times or more. Read data end 3 residues before the CDR3 end; the end is taken from the germline J gene. The J gene is TRBJ2-7, the V gene TRBV2; D unresolved. This CDR3 has 14 amino acids. Trimming stripped 1 base from V and 3 bases from J, with 10 bases between. Per the germline V gene, CDR1 is SNHLY and CDR2 is FYNNEI. The DNA read from the CDR3 is TGTGCCAGCAGTGAAGGAGCGTTGGGCTACGAG. This codes for CASSEGALGYE. The entire CDR3 protein is CASSEGALGYEQYF.